The present T cell receptor beta chain was sequenced within a study of T-cell reconstitution after alpha-beta-depleted transplantation in children. Ten or more counts support this clonotype. This CDR3 contains 16 residues. Germline V CDR1 and CDR2: DFQATT, SNEGSKA (reference sequence). V lost 5 bases and J lost 3; bases outside the gene matches: 8. The library targeted TCRbeta and was prepared with unique molecular identifiers. TCRdb re-analysed the PCR reads in MiXCR, keeping a single row per CDR3 protein. This table has some 390,000 distinct CDR3 sequences, around 20% appearing once. This sample comprised PBMCs from the stem cell graft donor, obtained from the stem cell graft. This TCR derives from a human donor who donated a stem cell graft to a child with acute myeloid leukemia. J is TRBJ2-2 and V is TRBV20-1; 11 bases fit TRBD1. The CDR3 DNA is TGCAGTGCTCCACTCGCGGACAGGGGGCACACCGGGGAGCTGTTTTTT. It translates to CSAPLADRGHTGELFF.